The 20 T cell receptor beta chains in this list originate from one sample, sequenced in a study of cytomegalovirus exposure and HLA in healthy donors. Vbeta (60) and Jbeta (13) primers were used in the PCR. The assay was immunoSEQ multiplex PCR, and TCRdb's table has in-frame clones only and misses some. The sample has 150,000 to 200,000 clones, just under 80% seen once; the top ten hold roughly 6%. Specimen: PBMCs. The receptor source for this set is a woman between 25 and 40 years old in good health and CMV-seropositive.

The table lists this clone with a count of one. This chain uses TRBV9 with TRBJ2-7; D call uncertain. This CDR3 has 13 residues. Germline V gives CDR1 SGDLS, CDR2 YYNGEE. V was pared by 0 bases and J by 3 bases, with 7 bases between. DNA of the CDR3: TGTGCCAGCAGCGTAGGATCGGTCTACGAGCAGTACTTC. Amino acids: CASSVGSVYEQYF.

J is TRBJ1-1 and V is TRBV2; a weak D match, TRBD1 (6 bases). The CDR3 consists of 16 residues. Germline CDR1 is SNHLY and CDR2 is FYNNEI. V gave up 7 bases and J gave up 0 bases, with 18 bases separating them. The DNA of the CDR3 is TGTGCCAGCAAGCTATTGCAGGGGATGCTGAACACTGAAGCTTTCTTT. Its protein product is CASKLLQGMLNTEAFF.

The CDR3 DNA follows: TGTGCCAGCAGTCCAGGGGGTGTGGGCTACGAGCAGTACTTC. It encodes CASSPGGVGYEQYF. The chain recombines TRBV6-1 with TRBJ2-5; 7 bases are a match to TRBD1. TRBJ2-7 matches the DNA end more closely, so the J call is doubtful. Germline CDR1 reads MNHNS; CDR2 reads SASEGT. The CDR3 is 14 residues long.

The chain links TRBV6-1 to TRBJ2-7; 7 bases align to TRBD2. Germline assignment: CDR1 MNHNS and CDR2 SASEGT. V dropped 8 bases and J dropped 4; count of bases not matched to a gene: 8. The CDR3 has 13 amino acids. The CDR3 is CASGRAVRYEQYF. As DNA, the CDR3 is TGTGCCAGCGGGAGGGCCGTAAGGTACGAGCAGTACTTC.

The J gene is TRBJ1-1, the V gene TRBV27, with D possibly matching TRBD1 (6 bases). V was pared by 3 bases and J by 8 bases, with 13 bases between. The CDR3 has 13 amino acids. In germline, CDR1 is MNHEY, CDR2 SMNVEV (reference sequence). The chain's CDR3 is CASSFGAGVEAFF. DNA for the CDR3: TGTGCCAGCAGTTTTGGGGCAGGGGTAGAAGCTTTCTTT.

This chain joins TRBV5-4 and TRBJ2-1, with D perhaps TRBD2 (6 bases). The V gene lost 4 bases and the J gene lost 9 bases, with 14 bases spanning the gap. The CDR3 is 13 residues long. The V gene's germline CDR1 is SGHNT and CDR2 YYREEE (reference sequence). The chain's CDR3 is CASSPGRPPEQFF. The CDR3 region has the DNA TGTGCCAGCAGCCCGGGGAGGCCCCCTGAGCAGTTCTTC. Looking up the rest from reference TRBV5-4 and TRBJ2-1 gives the full variable domain: ETGVTQSPTHLIKTRGQQVTLRCSSQSGHNTVSWYQQALGQGPQFIFQYYREEENGRGNFPPRFSGLQFPNYSSELNVNALELDDSALYLCASSPGRPPEQFFGPGTRLTVL.

This clone came up a few times. The chain is built from TRBV27 and TRBJ2-1; D is perhaps TRBD2 (5 bases). Deletions cut 8 bases from V and 0 bases from J, with 11 bases between. Germline V gene sequence: CDR1 MNHEY, CDR2 SMNVEV (reference sequence). The CDR3 length is 14 residues. The CDR3 loop is CASGPGSSYNEQFF. CDR3 DNA: TGTGCCAGCGGGCCTGGGAGCTCCTACAATGAGCAGTTCTTC.

The chain carries TRBV7-2 and TRBJ2-7; TRBD2 matches 11 bases. J lost 3 bases, V lost 2 bases, and 6 bases had no gene match. CDR3 length: 16 residues. Germline V gene data show CDR1 as SGHTA and CDR2 as FQGNSA. CDR3 in amino acids: CASSLSTSGGYYEQYF. DNA for the CDR3: TGTGCCAGCAGCTTATCCACTAGCGGGGGCTACTACGAGCAGTACTTC.

V usage is TRBV6-5 and J usage is TRBJ2-3, with 9 bases identical to TRBD2. V lost 4 bases to trimming and J lost 5 bases; unmatched junction nucleotides: 7. Per the germline V gene, CDR1 is MNHEY and CDR2 is SVGAGI. This CDR3 spans 15 amino acids. CDR3 protein: CASSSVAGVIDTQYF. CDR3 in DNA: TGTGCCAGCAGTTCCGTAGCGGGAGTGATAGATACGCAGTATTTT.

This rearrangement joins TRBV10-1 to TRBJ2-5, with D perhaps matching TRBD2 (5 bases). V lost 5 bases and J 5 bases, leaving 15 bases between the germline ends. Germline V lookup: CDR1 WNHNN, CDR2 SYGVQD (reference sequence). This CDR3 contains 14 residues. CDR3 protein: CASSPPGNMETQYF. The CDR3 DNA reads TGCGCCAGCAGTCCACCGGGGAATATGGAGACCCAGTACTTC.

The chain has TRBV11-2 and TRBJ2-7; D gene unclear. There are 11 residues in the CDR3. V was clipped by 5 bases and J by 9 bases, with 11 bases between them. The germline gives CDR1 SGHAT, CDR2 FQNNGV. The CDR3: CASSDTTAQYF. CDR3 coding DNA: TGTGCCAGCAGCGACACGACGGCGCAGTACTTC.

This clone was counted a single time. This sequence joins TRBV13 and TRBJ1-1; D might be TRBD1 (5 bases). Germline CDR1 is PRHDT and CDR2 is FYEKMQ (reference sequence). V lost 6 bases and J lost 5, with 13 bases in between. The CDR3 has 13 amino acids. CDR3 sequence reads: CASSWGGETEAFF. The DNA of the CDR3 is TGTGCCAGCAGTTGGGGGGGAGAGACTGAAGCTTTCTTT.

This clone was recorded once. The chain is built from TRBV10-1 and TRBJ2-1; a possible D gene is TRBD2 (6 bases). The ends were cut back, 5 bases at V and 1 base at J, with 30 bases in the middle. The CDR3 consists of 21 residues. Germline CDR1 and CDR2: WNHNN and SYGVQD (reference sequence). The CDR3 DNA reads as TGCGCCAGCAGTACAAGGGGATCGGGAGATTCTAAGGTTTCGTCCTACAATGAGCAGTTCTTC. Translating it yields CASSTRGSGDSKVSSYNEQFF.

The genes are TRBV9 and TRBJ2-5; 15 bases fit TRBD2. The CDR3 runs 17 residues. CDR1 SGDLS and CDR2 YYNGEE come from the germline V gene. Trimming removed 3 bases from V and 3 bases from J; junction bases left unmatched: 6. The CDR3 bases are TGTGCCAGCAGCGAAGGGACTAGCGGGGGGTTAAAAGAGACCCAGTACTTC. As protein: CASSEGTSGGLKETQYF.

The rearrangement links TRBV10-3 to TRBJ2-7; TRBD1 matches 8 bases. Trimming removed 6 bases from V and 3 bases from J; junction bases left unmatched: 7. This CDR3 has 14 amino acids. Germline loops: CDR1 ENHRY, CDR2 SYGVKD. The CDR3 DNA sequence: TGTGCCATCAGGGCGACAGGGGATAGCTACGAGCAGTACTTC. The encoded protein is CAIRATGDSYEQYF.

This clone has more than one count but fewer than ten. The chain joins TRBV11-2 to TRBJ2-1; 11 positions match TRBD2. The germline gives CDR1 SGHAT, CDR2 FQNNGV. The ends lost 3 bases at V and 3 bases at J; junction bases unmatched: 10. CDR3 length: 18 residues. The CDR3 here is CASSLWSSGRPIYNEQFF. CDR3 nucleotides: TGTGCCAGCAGCTTGTGGTCTAGCGGGAGGCCGATCTACAATGAGCAGTTCTTC. The complete variable domain, with remaining parts taken from reference TRBV11-2 and TRBJ2-1, reads EAGVAQSPRYKIIEKRQSVAFWCNPISGHATLYWYQQILGQGPKLLIQFQNNGVVDDSQLPKDRFSAERLKGVDSTLKIQPAKLEDSAVYLCASSLWSSGRPIYNEQFFGPGTRLTVL.

This chain joins TRBV2 and TRBJ2-3, with a tentative D call TRBD1 (6 bases). CDR3 length equals 13 residues. V was pared by 6 bases and J by 6 bases, with 13 bases between. Germline V gene data show CDR1 as SNHLY and CDR2 as FYNNEI. This chain's CDR3 is CASRTNRADTQYF. CDR3 DNA: TGTGCCAGCAGAACTAACAGGGCCGATACGCAGTATTTT.

The chain has TRBV12-5 and TRBJ2-3; 10 nucleotides align to TRBD2. The CDR3 consists of 18 residues. Germline assignment: CDR1 LGHNT and CDR2 FRNRAP. The V and J ends lost 1 base and 2 bases, in that order; junction bases with no gene match: 9. The CDR3 bases are TGTGCTAGTGGTTTGGGATTTGGAGCGGGGGGGTCCACAGATACGCAGTATTTT. Translated, it gives CASGLGFGAGGSTDTQYF.

V and J are TRBV27 and TRBJ2-5, with D possibly TRBD2 on 6 matching bases. The CDR3 runs 12 residues. V was trimmed by 2 bases and J by 7 bases, leaving 8 bases between them. CDR1 and CDR2 (germline): MNHEY, SMNVEV (reference sequence). The CDR3 DNA reads as TGTGCCAGCAGTTTACCCGGGGGGACCCAGTACTTC. Translated: CASSLPGGTQYF.

CDR3: CASSPTLGQRSGYTF. CDR3 coding DNA: TGTGCCAGCAGCCCTACATTGGGACAGAGGTCAGGCTACACCTTC. The rearrangement joins TRBV7-9 to TRBJ1-2, with 7 bases aligning to TRBD1. This CDR3 region has 15 residues. The V segment lost 5 bases and the J segment 8 bases; nucleotides outside the gene matches: 14. Germline lookup yields CDR1 SEHNR and CDR2 FQNEAQ (reference sequence).